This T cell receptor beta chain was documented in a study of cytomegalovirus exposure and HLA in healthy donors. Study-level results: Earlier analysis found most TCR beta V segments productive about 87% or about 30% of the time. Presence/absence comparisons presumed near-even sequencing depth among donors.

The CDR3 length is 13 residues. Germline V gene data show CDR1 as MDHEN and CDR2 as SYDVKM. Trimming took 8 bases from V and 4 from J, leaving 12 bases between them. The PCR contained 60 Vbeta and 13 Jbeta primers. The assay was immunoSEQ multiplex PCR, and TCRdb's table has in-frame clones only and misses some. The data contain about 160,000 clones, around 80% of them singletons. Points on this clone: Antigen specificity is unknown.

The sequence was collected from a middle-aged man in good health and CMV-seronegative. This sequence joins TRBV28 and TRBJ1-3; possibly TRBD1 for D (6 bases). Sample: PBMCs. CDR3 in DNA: TGTGCCAGCGTAGTGGGGGCCGGAAACACCATATATTTT. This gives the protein CASVVGAGNTIYF.